A selection of T cell receptor beta chains follows, all from one sample in a study of blood T cell repertoires in COVID-19. The table came from immunoSEQ multiplex PCR; TCRdb's copy has only in-frame clones and leaves some out. The repertoire holds approximately 80,000 clones, over 75% seen once, with around a tenth in the top ten. Source material: peripheral blood. These TCRs come from a man in his fifties or sixties with COVID-19, enrolled during active disease. Each CDR3 is given with its conserved first and last residue. D genes are given only for firm matches.

D	J	length	V	DNA	CDR3
TRBD2	TRBJ2-7	14	TRBV3-1/TRBV3-2	TGTGCCAGCGGGACGGGAGGGCCCGTCGACGAGCAGTACTTC	CASGTGGPVDEQYF
-	TRBJ2-5	16	TRBV5-6	TGTGCCAGCAGCTTGTACGGGGCAGGGGATGGGGAGACCCAGTACTTC	CASSLYGAGDGETQYF
TRBD2	TRBJ2-1	16	TRBV7-2	TGTGCCAGCAGCTTAGATGGCGGGAGGGCCTACAATGAGCAGTTCTTC	CASSLDGGRAYNEQFF
TRBD1	TRBJ2-1	15	TRBV7-2	TGTGCCAGCAGCCCCGGGACAGTGATTTACAATGAGCAGTTCTTC	CASSPGTVIYNEQFF
TRBD2	TRBJ2-2	19	TRBV7-3	TGTGCCAGCAGCTTAACGTCTAGCGGGATCTCCCGTCTTGGGGGGGAGCTGTTTTTT	CASSLTSSGISRLGGELFF
TRBD2	TRBJ2-7	12	TRBV12-3/TRBV12-4	TGTGCCAGCAGTTTAGCGAAAGCGGGAGGTGACTTC	CASSLAKAGGDF
-	TRBJ1-1	14	TRBV10-1	TGCGCCAGCAGTGAACCTACTCCCGGCACTGAAGCTTTCTTT	CASSEPTPGTEAFF
TRBD1	TRBJ2-1	13	TRBV30	TGTGCCTGGAGTCAAACGACAGGGGCACGTCCGTTCTTC	CAWSQTTGARPFF
TRBD1	TRBJ2-3	17	TRBV3-1/TRBV3-2	TGTGCCAGCAGCCTCTTTCCGGGACAGGGGGCATCAGATACGCAGTATTTT	CASSLFPGQGASDTQYF
TRBD2	TRBJ2-7	14	TRBV6-5	TGTGCCAGCACTCCGGGGGGGACCACCTACGAGCAGTACTTC	CASTPGGTTYEQYF
-	TRBJ2-1	16	TRBV28	TGTGCCAGCACGTCCCTAGAAGGGGGTTCCTACAATGAGCAGTTCTTC	CASTSLEGGSYNEQFF
TRBD2	TRBJ2-7	13	TRBV27	TGTGCCAGCAGTTTGGGGACTACCTACGAGCAGTACTTC	CASSLGTTYEQYF
TRBD1	TRBJ2-2	17	TRBV5-1	TGCGCCAGCAGCTTAAACCCGGGACAGACGAACACCGGGGAGCTGTTTTTT	CASSLNPGQTNTGELFF
TRBD1	TRBJ2-1	14	TRBV6-2/TRBV6-3	TGTGCCAGCAGCCGGACAGGCGGATACAATGAGCAGTTCTTC	CASSRTGGYNEQFF
TRBD2	TRBJ2-1	16	TRBV25-1	TGTGCCAGCAGTGCCGTCACTAGCGGGGCCTACAATGAGCAGTTCTTC	CASSAVTSGAYNEQFF
-	TRBJ1-1	15	TRBV9	TGTGCCAGCAGCGTTAATCCACAGACGAACACTGAAGCTTTCTTT	CASSVNPQTNTEAFF
-	TRBJ1-2	15	TRBV28	TGTGCCAGCAGTTTTCAGGGGCGGAGGAGCTATGGCTACACCTTC	CASSFQGRRSYGYTF
-	TRBJ2-3	15	TRBV24-1	TGTGCCACCAGTGATTTTGGGGCTGGCACAGATACGCAGTATTTT	CATSDFGAGTDTQYF
TRBD1	TRBJ1-1	15	TRBV5-1	TGCGCCAGCAGCACGGGGACAGGGGTGTCCACTGAAGCTTTCTTT	CASSTGTGVSTEAFF
-	TRBJ2-5	15	TRBV29-1	TGCAGCGTTGAAGAAGGGTGGACTCACCAAGAGACCCAGTACTTC	CSVEEGWTHQETQYF
-	TRBJ1-5	13	TRBV6-2/TRBV6-3	TGTGCCAGCAGTGACAGGCTAGGCCAGCCCCAGCATTTT	CASSDRLGQPQHF
-	TRBJ1-1	15	TRBV4-1	TGCGCCAGCAGCCAAGAATGGACTGAGGACACTGAAGCTTTCTTT	CASSQEWTEDTEAFF
-	TRBJ1-2	13	TRBV12-3/TRBV12-4	TGTGCCAGCAGTCCACAGGGCGACTATGGCTACACCTTC	CASSPQGDYGYTF
-	TRBJ1-3	14	TRBV19	TGTGCCAGTCTTTCGGTGTCCTCTGGAAACACCATATATTTT	CASLSVSSGNTIYF
TRBD2	TRBJ2-1	15	TRBV6-5	TGTGCCAGCATCGGGTGGCGGGAGGGGTACAATGAGCAGTTCTTC	CASIGWREGYNEQFF